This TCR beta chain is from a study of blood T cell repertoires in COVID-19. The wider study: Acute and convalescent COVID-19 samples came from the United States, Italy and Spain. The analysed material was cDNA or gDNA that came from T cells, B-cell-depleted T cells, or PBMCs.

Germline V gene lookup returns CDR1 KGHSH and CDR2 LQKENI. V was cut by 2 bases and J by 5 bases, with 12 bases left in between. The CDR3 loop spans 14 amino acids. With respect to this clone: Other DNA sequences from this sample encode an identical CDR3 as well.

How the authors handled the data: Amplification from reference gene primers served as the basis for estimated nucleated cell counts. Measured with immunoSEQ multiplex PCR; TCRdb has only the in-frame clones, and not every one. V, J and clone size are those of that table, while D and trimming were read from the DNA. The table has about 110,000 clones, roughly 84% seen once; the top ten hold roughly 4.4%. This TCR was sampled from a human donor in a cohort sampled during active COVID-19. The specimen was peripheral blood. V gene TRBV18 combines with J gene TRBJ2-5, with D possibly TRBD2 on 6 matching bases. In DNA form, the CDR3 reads TGTGCCAGCTCACCAGGGACGGGGGAGGAGACCCAGTACTTC. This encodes CASSPGTGEETQYF. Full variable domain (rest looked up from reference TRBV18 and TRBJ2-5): NAGVMQNPRHLVRRRGQEARLRCSPMKGHSHVYWYRQLPEEGLKFMVYLQKENIIDESGMPKERFSAEFPKEGPSILRIQQVVRGDSAAYFCASSPGTGEETQYFGPGTRLLVL.